This TCR beta chain was sequenced for a study of cytotoxic CD8 clonotypes in ibrutinib-treated CLL. In the study overall: Response material was collected after a median 12 months of treatment, range 6 to 36. Study results and limitations: Clonality grew at ibrutinib response; at progression, it decreased back toward baseline. Samples were collected at differing times from sustained-remission and progressing patients.

Note on this clone: Its antigen is still unknown.

TCR beta libraries used around 2 micrograms of genomic DNA from cryopreserved PBMCs. The CDR3 consists of 15 residues. Trimming took 4 bases from V and 10 from J; bases not matched to a gene: 8. From germline, CDR1 is MNHNY and CDR2 SVGAGI (reference sequence). Some clones are missing from TCRdb's copy, which holds only in-frame ones; the method was immunoSEQ multiplex PCR. The sample yields about 36,000 clones, 71% seen once. This receptor was taken from a human donor with chronic lymphocytic leukemia. The sample in question was PBMCs, obtained at disease progression, from a patient treated with ibrutinib. The V and J genes are TRBV6-6 and TRBJ1-6; 9 nucleotides line up with TRBD1. The CDR3 loop reads CASSSTGTGSSPLHF. As DNA, the CDR3 is TGTGCCAGCAGTTCTACCGGGACAGGGAGCTCACCCCTCCACTTT.